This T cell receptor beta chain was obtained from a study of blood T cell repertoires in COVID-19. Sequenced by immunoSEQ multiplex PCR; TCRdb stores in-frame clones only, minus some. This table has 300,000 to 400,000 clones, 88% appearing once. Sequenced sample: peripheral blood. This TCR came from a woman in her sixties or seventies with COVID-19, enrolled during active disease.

This chain's CDR3 is CAWSSGSSPIEQYF. The CDR3 DNA reads TGTGCCTGGAGTTCCGGGTCCTCCCCCATCGAGCAGTACTTC. The chain employs TRBV30 and TRBJ2-7; D remains ambiguous. This CDR3 is 14 amino acids long. With 2 bases removed from V and 6 bases from J, the gap between germline ends came to 17 bases. Germline lookup yields CDR1 GTSNPN and CDR2 SVGIG (reference sequence).